Only a few counts were recorded for the clone carrying this T cell receptor (beta chain). The antigen remains undetermined. The data were taken from a study of PD-1 blockade in classical Hodgkin lymphoma. Overall study findings and caveats: Whoever responded completely had baseline diversity much like that seen in newly diagnosed patients.

Every patient had relapsed following autologous stem cell transplantation, and cohorts differed in brentuximab vedotin exposure. Purification of CD4+ T cells from thawed PBMCs was achieved by magnetic negative selection. The method was immunoSEQ multiplex PCR; TCRdb's version includes in-frame clones alone and lacks a portion of them. The sample records 25,000 to 30,000 clones, 60% to 85% being singletons. This CDR3 has 14 residues. Trimming took 8 bases from V and 4 from J, leaving 14 bases between them. Germline assignment: CDR1 SEHNR and CDR2 FQNEAQ (reference sequence). The chain has TRBV7-9 and TRBJ2-2, with D perhaps matching TRBD2 (5 bases). The TCR comes from a human donor with classical Hodgkin lymphoma. The sequencing used CD4+ T cells from blood, collected at baseline. This chain's CDR3 is CASAPPGGTGELFF. The CDR3 nucleotides are TGTGCCAGCGCCCCGCCCGGAGGCACCGGGGAGCTGTTTTTT.